This TCR beta chain was retrieved from a study of cytomegalovirus exposure and HLA in healthy donors. Background on the study: Later, an analysis reported that the 130 or so validation repertoires had used the same platform as the approximately 630 first-cohort repertoires. Study-level findings and limits: Cytomegalovirus association was listed for about 180 TCR beta chains.

Only in-frame clones appear in the TCRdb table, and some are missing; sequencing was by immunoSEQ multiplex PCR. Of about 89,000 clones in the sample, roughly 84% were seen once. Comments on this clone: Antigen: not known.

The germline gives CDR1 MDHEN, CDR2 SYDVKM. This CDR3 spans 18 amino acids. Trimming took 3 bases from V and 6 from J, leaving 24 bases between them. The genes are TRBV28 and TRBJ1-5; D may be TRBD1 (6 bases). Input material: PBMCs. The origin of this receptor is a woman between 18 and 30 years old in good health and CMV-seropositive. This CDR3 reads CASSFPPRRGIWGQPQHF. CDR3 DNA sequence: TGTGCCAGCAGTTTTCCCCCGCGAAGGGGGATCTGGGGTCAGCCCCAGCATTTT.